This T cell receptor beta chain appears in the sequencing data of a study of Ad26.COV2.S vaccination and SARS-CoV-2 variants. Study-wide background: Each vaccinee took Ad26.COV2.S intramuscularly, once or twice 56 days apart.

Treatment given: roughly 20 received Ad26.COV2.S at low or high dose, single or two shots; about 5 received placebo; per-sample allocation not given. On day 63 after the first injection, vaccine and placebo recipients gave samples. An Ad26 vector was used to express Wuhan-strain SARS-CoV-2 spike as the vaccine. The germline gives CDR1 KGHSH, CDR2 LQKENI. The CDR3 extends over 15 amino acids. After removal of 6 bases from V and 2 bases from J, the junction contained 6 bases not matched to a gene. Generated by immunoSEQ multiplex PCR, the TCRdb table keeps only in-frame clones and is missing some. The data show 400,000 to 500,000 clones, roughly 87% seen once.

The sequence was collected from a person aged 18 to 65 who received the Ad26.COV2.S COVID-19 vaccine or a placebo. This sequence joins TRBV18 and TRBJ1-2, with 10 bases identical to TRBD1. The sample here was peripheral blood, taken in a trial of Ad26.COV2.S vaccine versus placebo. This chain's CDR3 is CASSRGQGVNYGYTF. As DNA, the CDR3 is TGTGCCAGCTCGAGAGGACAGGGGGTAAACTATGGCTACACCTTC.